This entry lists 6 T cell receptor beta chains sequenced from one sample in a study of blood T cell repertoires in COVID-19. The repertoire was sequenced with immunoSEQ multiplex PCR; TCRdb's copy has only in-frame clones and lacks some. Of tens of thousands of clones in the sample, about nine tenths were seen once. Sequencing was performed on peripheral blood. These receptors were obtained from a man aged 65-85 years with active or convalescent COVID-19.

J is TRBJ1-4 and V is TRBV25-1; D might be TRBD1 (6 bases). Germline V gene data show CDR1 as MGHDK and CDR2 as SYGVNS. There are 12 residues in the CDR3. Trimming cost V 11 bases and J 6 bases, with 13 bases left between them. This CDR3 is CAARDTYEKLFF. In DNA form, the CDR3 reads TGTGCCGCTCGGGACACCTATGAAAAACTGTTTTTT.

The chain has TRBV27 and TRBJ2-1, with 8 nucleotides matching TRBD1. Germline assignment: CDR1 MNHEY and CDR2 SMNVEV (reference sequence). V lost 0 bases and J lost 5; bases outside the gene matches: 12. The CDR3 consists of 18 residues. The CDR3 nucleotides are TGTGCCAGCAGTTTATCGGTCTCGGACAGGGCTAGGGACAATGAGCAGTTCTTC. Protein sequence: CASSLSVSDRARDNEQFF.

This clone is labeled as medium-sized. This chain connects TRBV11-2 to TRBJ2-1; TRBD2 agrees at 10 bases. V lost 5 bases to trimming and J lost 9 bases; unmatched junction nucleotides: 13. In germline, CDR1 is SGHAT, CDR2 FQNNGV. This CDR3 comprises 16 residues. The CDR3 nucleotides are TGTGCCAGCAGCCCGTCCACTAGCGGGATACATAGTGAGCAGTTCTTC. It translates to CASSPSTSGIHSEQFF.

The rearrangement links TRBV6-2 or TRBV6-3 to TRBJ1-2; D gene uncertain. Germline V gene data show CDR1 as MNHEY and CDR2 as SVGEGT. Trimming pared 5 bases from V and 3 bases from J, leaving 13 bases between. The CDR3 runs to 14 residues. CDR3 in DNA: TGTGCCAGCAGTCACAATCTCATTGACTATGGCTACACCTTC. The encoded protein is CASSHNLIDYGYTF.

CDR3: CASVRNYNSPLHF. The CDR3, as DNA: TGTGCCAGCGTCAGGAACTATAATTCACCCCTCCACTTT. The gene calls are TRBV12-3 or TRBV12-4 and TRBJ1-6, with D unclear. This CDR3 has 13 amino acids. V was shortened by 8 bases and J by 3 bases, with 8 bases between the two germline ends.

The rearrangement links TRBV27 to TRBJ1-4; no firm D call. The CDR3 is 14 amino acids. V was cut by 0 bases and J by 8 bases, with 10 bases left in between. Germline V lookup: CDR1 MNHEY, CDR2 SMNVEV (reference sequence). CDR3: CASSLSSLREKLFF. In DNA, the CDR3 is TGTGCCAGCAGTTTATCGTCCCTGCGGGAAAAACTGTTTTTT.